This T cell receptor beta chain was sequenced during a study of control samples from healthy donors and cancer patients. The germline V gene has CDR1 SGDLS and CDR2 YYNGEE. V shed 6 bases and J shed 2 bases, with 15 bases lying between them. The CDR3 is made up of 15 amino acids. Clones were sequenced by immunoSEQ multiplex PCR, and TCRdb holds only the in-frame ones, with some missing. The profile covers 45,000 to 70,000 clones, with more than 85% appearing a single time and about 0.91% taken by the ten largest. The material sequenced was PBMCs. The chain couples TRBV9 to TRBJ1-3, with D unclear. The receptor was derived from a man younger than 45 with colorectal cancer. CDR3 protein: CASTPHLAAGNTIYF. In nucleotides, the CDR3 is TGTGCCAGCACCCCCCACTTGGCGGCTGGAAACACCATATATTTT. The whole variable domain, filled in from reference TRBV9 and TRBJ1-3, reads DSGVTQTPKHLITATGQRVTLRCSPRSGDLSVYWYQQSLDQGLQFLIQYYNGEERAKGNILERFSAQQFPDLHSELNLSSLELGDSALYFCASTPHLAAGNTIYFGEGSWLTVV.